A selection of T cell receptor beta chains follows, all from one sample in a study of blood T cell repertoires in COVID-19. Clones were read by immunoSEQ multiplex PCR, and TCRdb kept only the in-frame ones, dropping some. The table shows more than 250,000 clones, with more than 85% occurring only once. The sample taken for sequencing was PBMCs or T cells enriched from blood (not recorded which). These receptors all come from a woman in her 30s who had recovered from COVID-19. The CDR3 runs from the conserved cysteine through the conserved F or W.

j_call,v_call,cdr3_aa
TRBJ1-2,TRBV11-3,CASSLGTVGGYTF
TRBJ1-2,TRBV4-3,CASSQDAGGYYGYTF
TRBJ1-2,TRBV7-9,CASSLDIPPNYGYTF
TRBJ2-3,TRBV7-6,CASSLAHGGTDTQYF
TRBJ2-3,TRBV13,CASSIRTGFDTQYF
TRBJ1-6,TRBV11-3,CASSANRGESPLHF
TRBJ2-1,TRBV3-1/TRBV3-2,CASKRLAGGPGNEQFF
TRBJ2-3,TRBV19,CASSIIPADTQYF
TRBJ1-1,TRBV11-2,CASSLRSVGGSTEAFF
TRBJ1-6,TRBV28,CASSFRQGHSPLHF
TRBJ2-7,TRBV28,CASSAARVSGAYEQYF
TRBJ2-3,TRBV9,CASSVSGLAFTDTQYF
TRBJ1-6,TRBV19,CASSAGTGGSPLHF
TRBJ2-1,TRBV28,CASSLSLNEQFF
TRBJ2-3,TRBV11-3,CASSETSGRGAVAQYF
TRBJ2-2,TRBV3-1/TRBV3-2,CASSQVSVAGELFF
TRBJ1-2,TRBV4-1,CASSLRDRGAHHTF
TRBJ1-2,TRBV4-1,CASSQGEQGTYGYTF
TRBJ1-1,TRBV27,CASSLRTGSTEAFF
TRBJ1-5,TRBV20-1,CSASRGGQGGNQPQHF
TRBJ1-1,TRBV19,CASRPTTPGNTEAFF
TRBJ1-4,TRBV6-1,CASSEGEFTAEKLFF
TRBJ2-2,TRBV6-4,CASSDSSGGTGELFF
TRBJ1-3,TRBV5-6,CASSYNRGNTIYF
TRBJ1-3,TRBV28,CASRAGGFSSGNTIYF
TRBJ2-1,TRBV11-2,CASSAEGSRAGEQFF
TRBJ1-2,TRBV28,CASTQRTYGYTF
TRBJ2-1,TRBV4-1,CASSPTGVHEQFF
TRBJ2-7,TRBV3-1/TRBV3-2,CASSPIASGILGEQYF
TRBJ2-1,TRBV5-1,CASNSGNSYNEQFF
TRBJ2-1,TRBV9,CASSVEADNNEQFF
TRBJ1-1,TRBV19,CASSIWGTGVAGTEAFF
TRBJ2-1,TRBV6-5,CASYSGVYNEQFF
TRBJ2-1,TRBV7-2,CASSLIDNEQFF
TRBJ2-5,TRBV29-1,CSVLQSGIQETQYF
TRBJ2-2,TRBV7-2,CATSQGRDTGELFF
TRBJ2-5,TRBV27,CASSPEVLAGKETQYF
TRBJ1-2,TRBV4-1,CASSQDNSHYGYTF
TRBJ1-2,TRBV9,CASSVGTGDYGYTF
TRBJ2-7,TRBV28,CASSGLDLAEQYF
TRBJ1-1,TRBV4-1,CASSQGGQGDWRTEAFF
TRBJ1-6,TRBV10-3,CAISARELKSANSPLHF
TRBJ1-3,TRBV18,CASSPPSGQSRSGNTIYF